The 27 T cell receptor beta chains below come from one sample, sequenced in a study of regulatory T cells in long-lasting Graves disease (dated by TCRdb to about 2021). Library generation was performed with multiplex PCR. Reads for this sample came from an Illumina HiSeq 4000. TCR beta libraries were built with iRepertoire HTBI primers and Arm-PCR amplification of CDR3 regions. Starting from the raw public reads, TCRdb applied fastp trimming at Q25, assembled clones with MiXCR and retained in-frame beta chains. Here each entry gathers all rows of one CDR3 protein and keeps the most common genes and DNA. Counted in this sample were 550,000 to 650,000 distinct CDR3 sequences; about 16% of them appeared once. Jointly, the top ten make up more than 10% of the sample. The time point label, as the study defines it: newly diagnosed GD, antithyroid drugs for less than 3 months. RNA was extracted from PBMCs in TRIzol for both TCR sequencing and RNA sequencing.

This sample was shared with a second study, whose subject was T cells in Graves' hyperthyroidism and ophthalmopathy.

Sequenced material: peripheral blood mononuclear cells (PBMCs), taken at new diagnosis, from a patient treated with antithyroid drugs. These receptors originate from a man between 18 and 35 years old with Graves disease. Donor details come from another sample of the same person, matched by shared clones.

The table lists this clonotype with many counts. V usage is TRBV20-1 and J usage is TRBJ2-7, with 7 bases identical to TRBD2. CDR3 length: 14 residues. Per germline, CDR1 DFQATT and CDR2 SNEGSKA (reference sequence). The J segment lost 3 bases and the V segment lost 3 bases, leaving 8 bases of the junction unmatched. The DNA for the CDR3 is TGCAGTGCTAGGTCGGGGAGGGCCCTCTACGAGCAGTACTTC. This encodes CSARSGRALYEQYF.

The chain recombines TRBV5-1 with TRBJ1-1; D gene uncertain. Germline V lookup: CDR1 SGHRS, CDR2 YFSETQ. The CDR3 extends over 14 amino acids. V shed 4 bases and J shed 4 bases, with 14 bases lying between them. CDR3 in amino acids: CASSQPDRLTEAFF. CDR3 coding DNA: TGCGCCAGCAGCCAGCCCGATCGGCTCACTGAAGCTTTCTTT.

At least ten counts were recorded for this clonotype. The CDR3 nucleotides are TGTGCCAGCAGTAAGTTGCCGGGACTATCGCAGGCAGATACGCAGTATTTT. Its protein is CASSKLPGLSQADTQYF. The gene calls are TRBV28 and TRBJ2-3; TRBD2 agrees at 7 bases. CDR3 length: 17 amino acids. The ends lost 5 bases at V and 4 bases at J; junction bases unmatched: 15. Germline CDR1 and CDR2: MDHEN and SYDVKM.

This chain uses TRBV4-1 with TRBJ1-4; the match to TRBD1 covers 10 bases. Trimming took 4 bases from V and 5 from J; bases not matched to a gene: 16. This CDR3 has 19 residues. Germline V lookup: CDR1 MGHRA, CDR2 YSYEKL. The CDR3 protein is CASSRRSRTGGYGNEKLFF. CDR3 in DNA: TGCGCCAGCAGCCGCAGATCACGGACAGGGGGGTATGGGAATGAAAAACTGTTTTTT.

This clonotype was seen at least ten times. J is TRBJ2-1 and V is TRBV27; no clear D gene. V lost 2 bases and J lost 3, with 8 bases in between. Per germline, CDR1 MNHEY and CDR2 SMNVEV (reference sequence). The CDR3 loop spans 14 amino acids. This chain's CDR3 is CASSLDRNYNEQFF. In nucleotides, the CDR3 is TGTGCCAGCAGTTTAGACCGCAACTACAATGAGCAGTTCTTC.

The V call is TRBV20-1, the J call TRBJ1-5, with D hard to call. Germline V gene data show CDR1 as DFQATT and CDR2 as SNEGSKA (reference sequence). Trimming left V 4 bases short and J 3 bases short, with 7 bases between. CDR3 length: 12 residues. In nucleotides, the CDR3 is TGCAGTGCTAAAACCCTCAATCAGCCCCAGCATTTT. Translating gives CSAKTLNQPQHF.

Ten or more counts support this clonotype. One end of the junction varies from germline; a read error may be responsible. The chain employs TRBV5-1 and TRBJ1-5, with TRBD1 as a possible D gene (5 bases). This CDR3 has 13 residues. Germline V gene data show CDR1 as SGHRS and CDR2 as YFSETQ. The CDR3 region has the DNA TGTGCCAGCAGCTCGACAGGCAATCAGCCCCAGCATTTT. Its protein product is CASSSTGNQPQHF.

This clonotype appeared a few times. CDR3 in DNA: TGTGCCAGCAGCGTCTATTACACCGGGACAGGGGCCTACGAGCAGTACTTC. Protein product: CASSVYYTGTGAYEQYF. The chain recombines TRBV9 with TRBJ2-7; 10 bases are shared with TRBD1. Germline V gives CDR1 SGDLS, CDR2 YYNGEE. This CDR3 spans 17 amino acids. The junction had 10 bases not matched to a gene; V was cut back by 2 bases and J by 2 bases.

In regard to this clonotype: One base away lies a much larger clone, so this may be a sequencing read error. This chain links TRBV29-1 with TRBJ1-2; TRBD1 matches at 8 bases. Germline V gene data show CDR1 as SQVTM and CDR2 as ANQGSEA. This CDR3 is built from 11 residues. DNA of the CDR3: TGCGGCGTTGGACAGGGAGGTGGCTACACCTTC. Translating it yields CGVGQGGGYTF.

This clonotype was seen a few times. The rearrangement uses TRBV5-1 and TRBJ1-1; D ambiguous. There are 15 residues in the CDR3. Looked up from germline, CDR1 is SGHRS and CDR2 is YFSETQ. The V and J ends lost 0 bases and 6 bases respectively, with 15 bases between them. DNA for the CDR3: TGCGCCAGCAGCTTGGAAGGAACCGGAGGTGCTGAAGCTTTCTTT. Its translation is CASSLEGTGGAEAFF.

The sample holds many counts of this clonotype. V gene TRBV18 combines with J gene TRBJ2-3; 10 positions agree with TRBD2. Per the germline V gene, CDR1 is KGHSH and CDR2 is LQKENI. The CDR3 spans 16 residues. Unmatched junction bases numbered 6, after V lost 4 bases and J lost 2 bases. CDR3 protein: CASSRRTSGLTDTQYF. The CDR3 DNA is TGTGCCAGCTCACGTAGGACTAGCGGACTCACAGATACGCAGTATTTT.

The chain couples TRBV27 to TRBJ2-1; D might be TRBD1 (6 bases). The germline V gene encodes CDR1 MNHEY and CDR2 SMNVEV (reference sequence). Trimming took 4 bases from V and 15 from J, leaving 19 bases between them. This CDR3 is 13 amino acids long. CDR3 sequence: CASSSPDSGFWFF. The CDR3, as DNA: TGTGCCAGCAGTTCCCCGGACAGTGGCTTTTGGTTCTTC.

The chain has TRBV3-1 and TRBJ1-6; the D is unclear. Deletions cut 0 bases from V and 3 bases from J, with 9 bases between. In germline, CDR1 is LGHDT, CDR2 YNNKEL (reference sequence). This CDR3 is built from 16 residues. CDR3 sequence: CASSQEPHNYNSPLHF. CDR3 nucleotide sequence: TGTGCCAGCAGCCAAGAACCGCACAACTATAATTCACCCCTCCACTTT. Based on the CDR3 plus reference TRBV3-1 and TRBJ1-6, the full variable domain is DTAVSQTPKYLVTQMGNDKSIKCEQNLGHDTMYWYKQDSKKFLKIMFSYNNKELIINETVPNRFSPKSPDKAHLNLHINSLELGDSAVYFCASSQEPHNYNSPLHFGNGTRLTVT.

This clonotype has at least ten counts. This chain uses TRBV13 with TRBJ1-1; TRBD1 agrees at 9 bases. After removal of 4 bases from V and 4 bases from J, the junction contained 7 bases not matched to a gene. Germline V lookup: CDR1 PRHDT, CDR2 FYEKMQ (reference sequence). This CDR3 has 15 residues. CDR3 nucleotide sequence: TGTGCCAGCAGCTGGCAGACAGGGGGGGGCACTGAAGCTTTCTTT. This encodes CASSWQTGGGTEAFF.

This rearrangement joins TRBV11-2 to TRBJ2-3; perhaps TRBD2 as D (5 bases). The germline V gene encodes CDR1 SGHAT and CDR2 FQNNGV. The CDR3 runs 15 residues. V lost 1 base and J lost 6, with 14 bases in between. In DNA, the CDR3 is TGTGCCAGCAGCTTAGTAGCGTTGGGCGGGGATACGCAGTATTTT. Protein: CASSLVALGGDTQYF.

This clonotype came up many times. This chain links TRBV10-3 with TRBJ2-7, with TRBD1 matching 7 bases. The ends lost 0 bases at V and 5 bases at J; junction bases unmatched: 7. Germline-derived CDR1 and CDR2 are ENHRY and SYGVKD. The CDR3 contains 15 residues. The CDR3 sequence is CAISESHRGVNEQYF. The CDR3 DNA follows: TGTGCCATCAGTGAGTCACACAGGGGAGTCAACGAGCAGTACTTC.

This clonotype was seen at least ten times. The chain has TRBV12-3 or TRBV12-4 and TRBJ1-1; 10 bases map to TRBD1. J lost 3 bases, V lost 4 bases, and 8 bases had no gene match. This CDR3 contains 16 residues. The CDR3 region is CASSSRLDRGDTEAFF. CDR3 coding DNA: TGTGCCAGCAGTTCACGCCTGGACAGGGGGGACACTGAAGCTTTCTTT.

This clonotype has a handful of counts. This rearrangement joins TRBV9 to TRBJ2-2; weak D call: TRBD1 (6 bases). The V and J ends lost 7 bases and 3 bases respectively, with 19 bases between them. Germline CDR1 and CDR2: SGDLS and YYNGEE. The CDR3 has 16 residues. This chain's CDR3 is CASQRRGTYDTGELFF. CDR3 nucleotides: TGTGCCAGCCAGCGCAGGGGAACGTACGACACCGGGGAGCTGTTTTTT.

The chain links TRBV6-1 to TRBJ2-7; 8 bases align to TRBD1. The CDR3 extends over 12 amino acids. Trimming cost V 5 bases and J 5 bases; bases outside gene matches: 2. Looked up from germline, CDR1 is MNHNS and CDR2 is SASEGT. In nucleotides, the CDR3 is TGTGCCAGCAGTAGGACAGGGAACGAGCAGTACTTC. It yields the protein CASSRTGNEQYF.

The chain has TRBV6-2 or TRBV6-3 and TRBJ2-7; D perhaps matches TRBD1 (6 bases). This CDR3 has 16 amino acids. Germline V gene lookup returns CDR1 MNHEY and CDR2 SVGEGT. Trimming pared 5 bases from V and 3 bases from J, leaving 20 bases between. The CDR3 bases are TGTGCCAGCAGTGAAGAAGGATCAGAACAGGGCTACGAGCAGTACTTC. Translation: CASSEEGSEQGYEQYF.

In this sample, this clonotype turned up many times. The V gene is TRBV30, the J gene TRBJ2-7; 9 positions match TRBD2. The trim removed 2 bases at V and 6 bases at J, leaving 5 bases unmatched. In germline, CDR1 is GTSNPN, CDR2 SVGIG (reference sequence). CDR3 length: 13 residues. CDR3 sequence (DNA): TGTGCCTGGAGTTCTAGCGGGATTGGCGAGCAGTACTTC. This gives the protein CAWSSSGIGEQYF.

This clonotype has only a few counts. V is TRBV5-1 and J is TRBJ2-7; 11 bases agree with TRBD2. From germline, CDR1 is SGHRS and CDR2 YFSETQ. This CDR3 region has 15 residues. The V and J ends lost 3 bases and 7 bases, in that order; junction bases with no gene match: 9. The CDR3 DNA sequence: TGCGCCAGCAGCTCAGGGACTAGCGGCCCTCTAGAGCAGTACTTC. Its protein is CASSSGTSGPLEQYF.

This clonotype was picked up a small number of times. The gene calls are TRBV4-1 and TRBJ2-1; TRBD2 matches 7 bases. Germline V gene sequence: CDR1 MGHRA, CDR2 YSYEKL. The trim removed 1 base at V and 2 bases at J, leaving 5 bases unmatched. CDR3 size: 16 residues. The CDR3 spells CASSQVAGGPYNEQFF. As DNA, the CDR3 is TGCGCCAGCAGCCAAGTAGCGGGCGGCCCCTACAATGAGCAGTTCTTC.

There are many counts of this clonotype. The genes are TRBV6-2 or TRBV6-3 and TRBJ2-7; maybe TRBD1 (6 bases). Germline-derived CDR1 and CDR2 are MNHEY and SVGEGT. CDR3 length equals 17 residues. V lost 2 bases, J lost 2 bases, and 19 bases lay in between. The CDR3 DNA follows: TGTGCCAGCAGTTACGAGGGGTTCGGGACAAGAGCCTACGAGCAGTACTTC. It codes for CASSYEGFGTRAYEQYF.

The chain is built from TRBV5-4 and TRBJ2-3; perhaps TRBD1 as D (5 bases). Germline assignment: CDR1 SGHNT and CDR2 YYREEE (reference sequence). Trimming took 3 bases from V and 2 from J, leaving 7 bases between them. The length of the CDR3 is 13 residues. DNA of the CDR3: TGTGCCAGCAGCTCGGACACCACAGATACGCAGTATTTT. Its protein product is CASSSDTTDTQYF.

There are many counts of this clonotype. This sequence joins TRBV27 and TRBJ2-5, with D maybe TRBD1 (6 bases). The CDR3 runs to 15 residues. CDR1 and CDR2 from the germline V gene are MNHEY and SMNVEV (reference sequence). Trimming shortened V by 6 bases and J by 2 bases, and 16 bases separated the two germline ends. The CDR3 region has the DNA TGTGCCAGCAGCCCCACAGGGCCCTTTCAAGAGACCCAGTACTTC. Its translation: CASSPTGPFQETQYF.

This clonotype was seen ten or more times. The chain employs TRBV2 and TRBJ2-1; TRBD1 or TRBD2 may be the D gene (5 bases each). CDR1 is SNHLY and CDR2 is FYNNEI in the germline V gene. There are 12 residues in the CDR3. V was pared by 8 bases and J by 3 bases, with 8 bases between. CDR3 DNA sequence: TGTGCCAGCGGGACGAGCTACAATGAGCAGTTCTTC. Translation gives CASGTSYNEQFF.